A single sample is the source of the 11 T cell receptor beta chains below, sequenced in a study of blood T cell repertoires in COVID-19. Method: immunoSEQ multiplex PCR; TCRdb's copy keeps in-frame clones and lacks some. The sample holds approximately 170,000 clones, about 84% seen once. Sequenced material: PBMCs or T cells enriched from blood (not recorded which). All receptors come from a middle-aged man who had recovered from COVID-19.

V usage is TRBV7-2 and J usage is TRBJ2-3; possibly TRBD2 for D (6 bases). The CDR3 loop spans 15 amino acids. Germline V gives CDR1 SGHTA, CDR2 FQGNSA. Trimming stripped 5 bases from V and 5 bases from J, with 17 bases between. CDR3 in DNA: TGTGCCAGCAGCCCCGGGACTTACTGGGTAGATACGCAGTATTTT. It specifies CASSPGTYWVDTQYF.

The rearrangement uses TRBV2 and TRBJ2-1, with a tentative D call TRBD1 (5 bases). V shed 7 bases and J shed 2 bases, with 9 bases lying between them. There are 13 residues in the CDR3. The germline V gene has CDR1 SNHLY and CDR2 FYNNEI. The chain's CDR3 is CASIQGPYNEQFF. CDR3 in DNA: TGTGCCAGCATTCAGGGTCCCTACAATGAGCAGTTCTTC.

V usage is TRBV6-2 or TRBV6-3 and J usage is TRBJ1-5; the match to TRBD1 covers 8 bases. The CDR3 has 17 amino acids. J lost 3 bases, V lost 4 bases, and 11 bases had no gene match. The V gene's germline CDR1 is MNHEY and CDR2 SVGEGT. The CDR3 DNA follows: TGTGCCAGCAGTTCCTTCACCGGGACAGGAAACAATCAGCCCCAGCATTTT. Its translation is CASSSFTGTGNNQPQHF.

This chain links TRBV9 with TRBJ1-1, with D tentatively TRBD1 (5 bases). Trimming took off 1 base at V and 3 bases at J, with 7 bases between the two ends. Germline CDR1 SGDLS, CDR2 YYNGEE. This CDR3 region has 13 residues. The CDR3 DNA sequence: TGTGCCAGCAGCGTACAGGGTGACACTGAAGCTTTCTTT. This codes for CASSVQGDTEAFF.

This sequence joins TRBV3-1 (or the pseudogene TRBV3-2) and TRBJ2-4; TRBD2 agrees at 11 bases. Germline V gene sequence: CDR1 LGHDT, CDR2 YNNKEL (reference sequence). This CDR3 has 18 amino acids. With V trimmed by 1 base and J by 0 bases, 5 bases remained unmatched. The CDR3 is CASSQVLAGGLAKNIQYF. The CDR3 bases are TGTGCCAGCAGCCAAGTCCTAGCGGGGGGACTAGCCAAAAACATTCAGTACTTC.

The chain recombines TRBV10-3 with TRBJ1-3; D remains ambiguous. Germline CDR1 is ENHRY and CDR2 is SYGVKD. With 6 bases removed from V and 4 bases from J, the gap between germline ends came to 7 bases. The CDR3 is made up of 12 amino acids. CDR3 protein: CAISTRGNTIYF. The CDR3, as DNA: TGTGCCATCAGCACTAGGGGAAACACCATATATTTT.

The chain joins TRBV9 to TRBJ2-3; 10 bases agree with TRBD1. CDR1 SGDLS and CDR2 YYNGEE come from the germline V gene. The CDR3 has 15 amino acids. After removal of 3 bases from V and 6 bases from J, the junction contained 7 bases not matched to a gene. The CDR3 loop is CASSATTGGEDTQYF. CDR3 DNA: TGTGCCAGCAGCGCCACGACAGGGGGCGAGGATACGCAGTATTTT. The full variable domain, with the rest looked up from reference TRBV9 and TRBJ2-3, is DSGVTQTPKHLITATGQRVTLRCSPRSGDLSVYWYQQSLDQGLQFLIQYYNGEERAKGNILERFSAQQFPDLHSELNLSSLELGDSALYFCASSATTGGEDTQYFGPGTRLTVL.

The chain joins TRBV7-8 to TRBJ1-6; D unresolved. The germline CDR1 and CDR2 sequences are SGHVS and FQNEAQ. This CDR3 has 15 amino acids. V lost 5 bases, J lost 9 bases, and 17 bases lay in between. This CDR3 is CASSQRRMESSPLHF. In nucleotides, the CDR3 is TGTGCCAGCAGCCAGCGTCGGATGGAGTCTTCACCCCTCCACTTT.

This sequence joins TRBV7-9 and TRBJ2-1; 9 nucleotides match TRBD2. This CDR3 has 15 amino acids. V dropped 2 bases and J dropped 5; count of bases not matched to a gene: 4. Germline CDR1 and CDR2: SEHNR and FQNEAQ (reference sequence). The CDR3 spells CASSLLAGKNNEQFF. The CDR3 DNA is TGTGCCAGCAGCTTACTAGCGGGAAAGAACAATGAGCAGTTCTTC. Drawing the rest from reference TRBV7-9 and TRBJ2-1, the complete variable domain is DTGVSQNPRHKITKRGQNVTFRCDPISEHNRLYWYRQTLGQGPEFLTYFQNEAQLEKSRLLSDRFSAERPKGSFSTLEIQRTEQGDSAMYLCASSLLAGKNNEQFFGPGTRLTVL.

The chain employs TRBV21-1 and TRBJ2-6; the table calls TRBD1, which could not be checked here. TRBV21-1 is noted as a pseudogene. The CDR3 length is 16 residues. The CDR3 bases are TGTGCCAGCAGCAGGGGACAGGGACCTGGGGCCAACGTCCTGACTTTC. Translated: CASSRGQGPGANVLTF.

This chain connects TRBV11-2 to TRBJ2-5; tentative D call: TRBD2 (6 bases). Germline CDR1 and CDR2: SGHAT and FQNNGV. This CDR3 region has 13 residues. V lost 0 bases and J lost 7, with 9 bases in between. CDR3 bases: TGTGCCAGCAGCTTAGAGGCCGGGGGGACCCAGTACTTC. This sequence encodes CASSLEAGGTQYF.